These 27 T cell receptor beta chains came from one sample sequenced in a study of T cell responses to AZD1222 COVID-19 vaccine (dated by TCRdb to the early 2020s). Taken with the paper, the label for time point translates to: baseline before first vaccination. To prepare the library, the immunoSEQ multiplex PCR assay was applied. TCRdb holds this immuneACCESS table with in-frame rearrangements only. Some clones are missing; in checked studies, unresolved V genes explain under half, and the rest has no known cause. This sample has some 100,000 clones in its table, and roughly nine tenths of those were observed once. The leading ten clones occupy 6.5% to 9.5% of the sample. The material sequenced was peripheral blood, taken on day 0 of AZD1222 vaccination. The receptor set was obtained from an adult in good health.

The gene calls are TRBV6-5 and TRBJ1-1; 8 bases are shared with TRBD1. CDR3 size: 15 residues. Germline V gene sequence: CDR1 MNHEY, CDR2 SVGAGI. Losses at the gene ends were 5 bases for V and 1 base for J; bases not matched to a gene: 6. The CDR3 is CASSRTGSWNTEAFF. The DNA for the CDR3 is TGTGCCAGCAGTCGGACAGGGAGTTGGAACACTGAAGCTTTCTTT.

The V call is TRBV3-1 (or the pseudogene TRBV3-2), the J call TRBJ1-4, with D possibly being TRBD1 (5 bases). Trimming took 2 bases from V and 4 from J, leaving 11 bases between them. Germline V CDR1 and CDR2: LGHDT, YNNKEL (reference sequence). There are 15 residues in the CDR3. The CDR3 bases are TGTGCCAGCAGCCAAAGGGGTGCGGGTAATGAAAAACTGTTTTTT. It yields the protein CASSQRGAGNEKLFF.

The rearrangement uses TRBV5-3 and TRBJ2-7, with D unclear. TRBV5-3 is treated as an ORF (open reading frame) with a function not yet certain. This CDR3 is built from 15 residues. Between the trimmed V and J ends, which lost 4 bases and 2 bases, there was a span of 16 bases. The CDR3 protein is CARSPVLWVPYEQYF. The CDR3 nucleotides are TGTGCCAGAAGCCCCGTGTTGTGGGTACCCTACGAGCAGTACTTC.

The gene calls are TRBV7-9 and TRBJ2-3; D is ambiguous. The germline V and J ends were trimmed by 5 bases and 0 bases, with 9 bases remaining between them. The CDR3 contains 14 residues. Germline-derived CDR1 and CDR2 are SEHNR and FQNEAQ (reference sequence). CDR3 sequence reads: CASSELRSTDTQYF. CDR3 DNA: TGTGCCAGCAGCGAATTGCGTAGCACAGATACGCAGTATTTT.

The chain joins TRBV7-9 to TRBJ1-1, with D uncertain. Germline V gene sequence: CDR1 SEHNR, CDR2 FQNEAQ (reference sequence). The V gene lost 5 bases and the J gene lost 9 bases, with 13 bases spanning the gap. The CDR3 contains 12 residues. The CDR3 bases are TGTGCCAGCAGCCCCCTTCGCTCCCAAGCTTTCTTT. Protein: CASSPLRSQAFF.

This clone was picked up a small number of times. The chain couples TRBV7-9 to TRBJ1-2, with 8 bases identical to TRBD1. The CDR3 runs 15 residues. CDR1 SEHNR and CDR2 FQNEAQ come from the germline V gene (reference sequence). V shed 5 bases and J 8 bases; nucleotides not matched to a gene: 13. This CDR3 reads CASSDRGPGGQGYTF. The DNA for the CDR3 is TGTGCCAGCAGCGACAGGGGCCCTGGGGGACAGGGCTACACCTTC.

The V and J genes are TRBV6-2 or TRBV6-3 and TRBJ1-1, with 7 bases lining up with TRBD1. Germline CDR1 MNHEY, CDR2 SVGEGT. The CDR3 runs to 14 residues. The V segment lost 2 bases and the J segment 9 bases; nucleotides outside the gene matches: 9. This CDR3 is CASSYPPTGLKAFF. The DNA of the CDR3 is TGTGCCAGCAGTTACCCCCCGACAGGGCTGAAAGCTTTCTTT.

The V call is TRBV6-4, the J call TRBJ1-1; D possibly corresponds to TRBD1 (5 bases). CDR3 length equals 15 residues. Trimming took off 2 bases at V and 3 bases at J, with 13 bases between the two ends. Germline V gene lookup returns CDR1 MRHNA and CDR2 SNTAGT. The CDR3 DNA reads TGTGCCAGCAGTGACGGGACCCGGGGGGACACTGAAGCTTTCTTT. It codes for CASSDGTRGDTEAFF.

The chain joins TRBV30 to TRBJ1-6, with D maybe TRBD1 (5 bases). Germline lookup yields CDR1 GTSNPN and CDR2 SVGIG (reference sequence). The CDR3 runs to 14 residues. The V gene lost 3 bases and the J gene lost 6 bases, with 12 bases spanning the gap. CDR3: CAWSRGGVNSPLHF. For the CDR3, the DNA is TGTGCCTGGAGCCGGGGGGGTGTTAATTCACCCCTCCACTTT.

The chain couples TRBV11-2 to TRBJ1-1; TRBD1 might be the D (5 bases). Germline V gene lookup returns CDR1 SGHAT and CDR2 FQNNGV. The V end was cut by 5 bases, the J end by 2 bases, with 9 bases between. This CDR3 spans 13 amino acids. The CDR3 spells CASSTQGNTEAFF. The CDR3 nucleotides are TGTGCCAGCAGCACCCAGGGTAACACTGAAGCTTTCTTT.

The rearrangement joins TRBV19 to TRBJ1-5; perhaps TRBD1 as D (5 bases). V lost 5 bases and J 4 bases, leaving 15 bases between the germline ends. CDR3 length: 15 amino acids. Looked up from germline, CDR1 is LNHDA and CDR2 is SQIVND (reference sequence). CDR3 DNA: TGTGCCAGTAGTCCCCCGCAGGGATGGAATCAGCCCCAGCATTTT. Protein product: CASSPPQGWNQPQHF.

J is TRBJ2-3 and V is TRBV14; TRBD1 is a possible D gene (6 bases). V was shortened by 4 bases and J by 7 bases, with 15 bases between the two germline ends. This CDR3 contains 14 residues. Per germline, CDR1 SGHDN and CDR2 FVKESK. The CDR3 loop reads CASSRAGTSYTQYF. In DNA form, the CDR3 reads TGTGCCAGCAGCCGAGCCGGGACATCGTATACGCAGTATTTT.

J is TRBJ1-2 and V is TRBV9; D is ambiguous. This CDR3 is built from 14 residues. Germline values: CDR1 SGDLS, CDR2 YYNGEE. V lost 0 bases, J lost 4 bases, and 10 bases lay in between. This CDR3 is CASSVERQGYGYTF. In DNA form, the CDR3 reads TGTGCCAGCAGCGTAGAAAGACAAGGCTATGGCTACACCTTC.

This sequence joins TRBV5-6 and TRBJ2-7; no clear D gene. CDR1 is SGHDT and CDR2 is YYEEEE in the germline V gene. The CDR3 is 11 amino acids. V was cut by 7 bases and J by 5 bases, with 10 bases left in between. As DNA, the CDR3 is TGTGCCAGCGGCGTAGGCCACGAGCAGTACTTC. This sequence encodes CASGVGHEQYF.

This clone is a singleton in its sample. The chain joins TRBV7-9 to TRBJ1-6; D call uncertain. The germline V gene encodes CDR1 SEHNR and CDR2 FQNEAQ (reference sequence). Trimming took 0 bases from V and 11 from J, leaving 11 bases between them. The CDR3 runs to 14 residues. The CDR3 sequence is CASSLASAITPLHF. The CDR3 coding sequence is TGTGCCAGCAGCTTAGCTTCGGCGATTACACCCCTCCACTTT.

V is TRBV5-1 and J is TRBJ1-4; 9 nucleotides match TRBD1. The trim removed 4 bases at V and 8 bases at J, leaving 9 bases unmatched. Germline V gene lookup returns CDR1 SGHRS and CDR2 YFSETQ. This CDR3 contains 15 residues. The CDR3 sequence is CASSLTGTGREKLFF. The DNA for the CDR3 is TGCGCCAGCAGCCTGACCGGGACAGGGAGGGAAAAACTGTTTTTT. The full variable domain, completed using reference TRBV5-1 and TRBJ1-4, is KAGVTQTPRYLIKTRGQQVTLSCSPISGHRSVSWYQQTPGQGLQFLFEYFSETQRNKGNFPGRFSGRQFSNSRSEMNVSTLELGDSALYLCASSLTGTGREKLFFGSGTQLSVL.

The J gene is TRBJ1-2, the V gene TRBV30, with D uncertain. Trimming removed 2 bases from V and 0 bases from J, with 7 bases in between. Germline lookup yields CDR1 GTSNPN and CDR2 SVGIG (reference sequence). The CDR3 has 13 residues. The CDR3 DNA sequence: TGTGCCTGGAGTAAAAAACCTAACTATGGCTACACCTTC. It encodes CAWSKKPNYGYTF. Together with reference TRBV30 and TRBJ1-2, the CDR3 gives the full variable domain: SQTIHQWPATLVQPVGSPLSLECTVEGTSNPNLYWYRQAAGRGLQLLFYSVGIGQISSEVPQNLSASRPQDRQFILSSKKLLLSDSGFYLCAWSKKPNYGYTFGSGTRLTVV.

Regarding this clone: The same CDR3 can be traced to other DNA sequences in this sample. This chain connects TRBV3-1 (or the pseudogene TRBV3-2) to TRBJ1-3; D ambiguous. The CDR3 loop spans 13 amino acids. Per the germline V gene, CDR1 is LGHDT and CDR2 is YNNKEL (reference sequence). With 1 base removed from V and 3 bases from J, the gap between germline ends came to 4 bases. CDR3 nucleotide sequence: TGTGCCAGCAGCCAAGGCCTTGGAAACACCATATATTTT. This translates into CASSQGLGNTIYF.

The CDR3 nucleotides are TGCAGCGCCGGGGGACATCTAAACACTGAAGCTTTCTTT. Translated, it gives CSAGGHLNTEAFF. The chain carries TRBV29-1 and TRBJ1-1; a possible D gene is TRBD1 (6 bases). CDR1 and CDR2 (germline): SQVTM, ANQGSEA. The CDR3 is 13 residues long. Trimming pared 7 bases from V and 2 bases from J, leaving 14 bases between.

The chain combines TRBV7-9 with TRBJ2-7; 8 bases are a match to TRBD1. Trimming removed 5 bases from V and 0 bases from J; junction bases left unmatched: 6. Germline loops: CDR1 SEHNR, CDR2 FQNEAQ (reference sequence). CDR3 length: 15 residues. The CDR3 region has the DNA TGTGCCAGCAGCCCGACAGGGGCCCCCTCCTACGAGCAGTACTTC. Protein sequence: CASSPTGAPSYEQYF.

This chain joins TRBV5-4 and TRBJ1-2, with TRBD1 matching over 7 bases. The CDR3 has 15 residues. Unmatched junction bases numbered 11, after V lost 6 bases and J lost 3 bases. The V gene's germline CDR1 is SGHNT and CDR2 YYREEE (reference sequence). This CDR3 reads CASTLTGQSYYGYTF. In DNA, the CDR3 is TGTGCCAGCACCCTAACGGGACAGAGTTACTATGGCTACACCTTC.

In this sample, this clone turned up once. This chain connects TRBV7-8 to TRBJ2-2, with D perhaps matching TRBD1 (5 bases). Trimming shortened V by 2 bases and J by 4 bases, and 17 bases separated the two germline ends. CDR1 and CDR2 (germline): SGHVS, FQNEAQ. This CDR3 contains 17 residues. The CDR3 loop is CASSLHPIRVSTGELFF. CDR3 DNA: TGTGCCAGCAGCTTACACCCCATCAGGGTCAGCACCGGGGAGCTGTTTTTT.

J is TRBJ2-3 and V is TRBV6-6, with TRBD2 matching over 11 bases. V lost 8 bases to trimming and J lost 6 bases; unmatched junction nucleotides: 10. Germline values: CDR1 MNHNY, CDR2 SVGAGI (reference sequence). The CDR3 length is 15 residues. In DNA, the CDR3 is TGTGCCAGCTGGGACCCACTAGCGGGAGTGGATACGCAGTATTTT. Its protein product is CASWDPLAGVDTQYF.

The chain carries TRBV2 and TRBJ2-2, with D perhaps given as TRBD1 or TRBD2 (5 bases each). V was cut by 6 bases and J by 4 bases, with 9 bases left in between. Germline CDR1 reads SNHLY; CDR2 reads FYNNEI. This CDR3 contains 13 residues. The CDR3 protein is CASSGAITGELFF. As DNA, the CDR3 is TGTGCCAGCAGCGGGGCAATCACCGGGGAGCTGTTTTTT.

The chain employs TRBV5-1 and TRBJ2-5; D unresolved. Trimming stripped 3 bases from V and 1 base from J, with 7 bases between. CDR1 SGHRS and CDR2 YFSETQ come from the germline V gene. The CDR3 covers 13 residues. The CDR3 nucleotides are TGCGCCAGCAGCTCCGTTCCCCAAGAGACCCAGTACTTC. Protein: CASSSVPQETQYF.

This chain links TRBV29-1 with TRBJ2-5; 8 bases agree with TRBD2. CDR3 length equals 13 residues. The germline gives CDR1 SQVTM, CDR2 ANQGSEA. Losses at the gene ends were 6 bases for V and 2 bases for J; bases not matched to a gene: 5. CDR3 sequence (DNA): TGCAGCGTGCCCAGCGGGGGACAAGAGACCCAGTACTTC. This sequence encodes CSVPSGGQETQYF.

The rearrangement links TRBV5-6 to TRBJ2-7, with D tentatively TRBD2 (6 bases). Between the trimmed V and J ends, which lost 4 bases and 6 bases, there was a span of 23 bases. From germline, CDR1 is SGHDT and CDR2 YYEEEE. This CDR3 spans 16 amino acids. CDR3 DNA sequence: TGTGCCAGCAGCCTACCATTGACGGGAGCTGGCGGCGAGCAGTACTTC. It specifies CASSLPLTGAGGEQYF.